This entry lists 27 T cell receptor beta chains sequenced from one sample in a study of PD-1 blockade in classical Hodgkin lymphoma (dated by TCRdb to about 2020). Library creation used the immunoSEQ multiplex PCR assay. TCRdb took this table from immuneACCESS and kept in-frame rearrangements with V and J called. Such tables lack part of the clones; where checked against another copy, unresolved V genes explain under half of the gap, and the rest is unexplained. Across this sample there are tens of thousands of clones, with roughly nine tenths seen only once. The ten largest clonotypes hold about 15% of the sample. According to the study, the label for this sample's time point signals: cycle 1 day 1 (C1D1), immediately before nivolumab initiation. All trial patients had relapsed after autologous stem cell transplantation, with cohorts A, B and C differing in prior brentuximab vedotin exposure. Here the sequenced sample was peripheral blood mononuclear cells (PBMCs), taken at baseline. Every receptor here comes from a human donor with classical Hodgkin lymphoma.

V gene TRBV6-5 combines with J gene TRBJ2-7; D is perhaps TRBD1 (6 bases). V shed 5 bases and J shed 1 base, with 9 bases lying between them. The CDR3 length is 13 residues. The germline CDR1 and CDR2 sequences are MNHEY and SVGAGI. In DNA form, the CDR3 reads TGTGCCAGCAGTGACGGACAGTCCTACGAGCAGTACTTC. This encodes CASSDGQSYEQYF.

CDR3 sequence reads: CAISESLDRGRYEQYF. Here the CDR3 DNA reads TGTGCCATCAGTGAGTCTCTAGACAGGGGGCGTTACGAGCAGTACTTC. The chain has TRBV10-3 and TRBJ2-7; 10 nucleotides line up with TRBD1. The CDR3 is 16 amino acids. With V trimmed by 0 bases and J by 4 bases, 6 bases remained unmatched. The germline V gene encodes CDR1 ENHRY and CDR2 SYGVKD.

The chain links TRBV25-1 to TRBJ2-1, with D hard to call. CDR3 length: 16 amino acids. Germline CDR1 MGHDK, CDR2 SYGVNS. Trimming removed 2 bases from V and 6 bases from J, with 17 bases in between. The CDR3 DNA reads as TGTGCCAGCAGTGAAGCTGGCAACCCCCAAGCCAATGAGCAGTTCTTC. Residues: CASSEAGNPQANEQFF.

The chain carries TRBV12-5 and TRBJ2-7; TRBD2 aligns across 10 bases. V gave up 4 bases and J gave up 4 bases; unmatched junction bases: 19. Looked up from germline, CDR1 is LGHNT and CDR2 is FRNRAP. The CDR3 is 19 residues long. DNA of the CDR3: TGTGCTAGTGGTTCCCCTAGGGATAGCGGGGGGCCCTTGCTGTACGAGCAGTACTTC. It yields the protein CASGSPRDSGGPLLYEQYF.

The chain employs TRBV11-2 and TRBJ2-3, with TRBD2 identical over 12 bases. The J segment lost 5 bases and the V segment lost 3 bases, leaving 3 bases of the junction unmatched. CDR1 and CDR2 from the germline V gene are SGHAT and FQNNGV. CDR3 length equals 15 residues. DNA for the CDR3: TGTGCCAGCAGCTTCACTAGCGGGGGGATAGATACGCAGTATTTT. Protein sequence: CASSFTSGGIDTQYF.

V usage is TRBV7-8 and J usage is TRBJ2-1, with D perhaps matching TRBD1 (6 bases). The germline V and J ends were trimmed by 5 bases and 6 bases, with 14 bases remaining between them. The CDR3 is 14 amino acids. The V gene's germline CDR1 is SGHVS and CDR2 FQNEAQ. For the CDR3, the DNA is TGTGCCAGCAGCACACTCTACAGGGCCAATGAGCAGTTCTTC. As protein: CASSTLYRANEQFF.

The rearrangement joins TRBV15 to TRBJ1-3; tentatively, D is TRBD1 (5 bases). This CDR3 comprises 15 residues. The V gene lost 0 bases and the J gene lost 1 base, with 7 bases spanning the gap. Germline V gene sequence: CDR1 LNHNV, CDR2 YYDKDF (reference sequence). The DNA for the CDR3 is TGTGCCACCAGCAGAGATAAGGGGTCTGGAAACACCATATATTTT. It specifies CATSRDKGSGNTIYF.

The J gene is TRBJ1-1, the V gene TRBV7-9; 10 nucleotides match TRBD1. This CDR3 is built from 15 residues. With 5 bases clipped from V and 6 bases from J, the junction kept 9 bases outside the gene matches. Germline values: CDR1 SEHNR, CDR2 FQNEAQ (reference sequence). The CDR3 bases are TGTGCCAGCAGCGTAGGGGGACAGGGGACCCCTGAAGCTTTCTTT. Protein: CASSVGGQGTPEAFF.

This chain uses TRBV5-6 with TRBJ1-4; D possibly corresponds to TRBD1 (5 bases). Germline assignment: CDR1 SGHDT and CDR2 YYEEEE. Trimming left V 2 bases short and J 8 bases short, with 16 bases between. The CDR3 extends over 15 amino acids. CDR3 nucleotide sequence: TGTGCCAGCAGCTTTTTAACGACAGATTGGGAAAAACTGTTTTTT. Its protein product is CASSFLTTDWEKLFF.

The chain links TRBV2 to TRBJ1-5; possibly TRBD1 for D (6 bases). CDR3 size: 14 residues. V was cut by 8 bases and J by 5 bases, with 16 bases left in between. Per the germline V gene, CDR1 is SNHLY and CDR2 is FYNNEI. This CDR3 reads CASLGGAEDQPQHF. For the CDR3, the DNA is TGTGCCAGCCTGGGGGGGGCAGAGGATCAGCCCCAGCATTTT.

The chain is built from TRBV30 and TRBJ2-2; TRBD2 might be the D (6 bases). The CDR3 has 15 amino acids. V was cut by 3 bases and J by 5 bases, with 16 bases left in between. Germline V CDR1 and CDR2: GTSNPN, SVGIG (reference sequence). This chain's CDR3 is CAWSPGWGETGELFF. The CDR3 nucleotides are TGTGCCTGGAGCCCAGGTTGGGGGGAGACCGGGGAGCTGTTTTTT. Full variable domain (missing parts from reference TRBV30 and TRBJ2-2): SQTIHQWPATLVQPVGSPLSLECTVEGTSNPNLYWYRQAAGRGLQLLFYSVGIGQISSEVPQNLSASRPQDRQFILSSKKLLLSDSGFYLCAWSPGWGETGELFFGEGSRLTVL.

The V and J genes are TRBV28 and TRBJ1-2; D gene unclear. Germline V gives CDR1 MDHEN, CDR2 SYDVKM. The length of the CDR3 is 14 residues. Trimming left V 3 bases short and J 4 bases short, with 12 bases between. This CDR3 reads CASSFIRSFYGYTF. The CDR3 bases are TGTGCCAGCAGTTTTATCCGCAGCTTCTATGGCTACACCTTC.

The gene calls are TRBV4-1 and TRBJ2-7, with 9 bases fitting TRBD2. Per germline, CDR1 MGHRA and CDR2 YSYEKL. V trimming: 4 bases; J trimming: 5 bases; junction bases outside the gene matches: 12. This CDR3 is built from 16 residues. In DNA form, the CDR3 reads TGCGCCAGCAGCCCCGGGGGCGCGGGGGGGATCGACGAGCAGTACTTC. Its translation: CASSPGGAGGIDEQYF.

The chain is built from TRBV5-8 and TRBJ2-7; D not resolved. The germline V gene has CDR1 SGHTS and CDR2 YDEGEE. Deletions cut 7 bases from V and 4 bases from J, with 15 bases between. CDR3 length: 13 residues. The CDR3 loop is CASSSGSGYEQYF. In DNA, the CDR3 is TGTGCCAGCTCAAGTGGGTCCGGTTACGAGCAGTACTTC.

This clone was detected a few times. This chain connects TRBV30 to TRBJ2-3; D is unresolved. Trimming left V 0 bases short and J 6 bases short, with 10 bases between. CDR3 length: 13 amino acids. Germline CDR1 and CDR2: GTSNPN and SVGIG (reference sequence). The CDR3 here is CAWSVRTYDTQYF. The CDR3 nucleotides read TGTGCCTGGAGTGTACGAACCTATGATACGCAGTATTTT.

The rearrangement joins TRBV2 to TRBJ1-1; D is possibly TRBD1 (5 bases). The CDR3 extends over 15 amino acids. V gave up 7 bases and J gave up 3 bases, with 18 bases separating them. The V gene's germline CDR1 is SNHLY and CDR2 FYNNEI. CDR3 nucleotides: TGTGCCAGCACTAGAGGGGCCCGGTCAGACACTGAAGCTTTCTTT. The encoded protein is CASTRGARSDTEAFF.

The gene calls are TRBV19 and TRBJ2-7; D remains ambiguous. Germline V gives CDR1 LNHDA, CDR2 SQIVND (reference sequence). Trimming pared 6 bases from V and 2 bases from J, leaving 17 bases between. The length of the CDR3 is 15 residues. The CDR3 region is CASSLPGTAAYEQYF. For the CDR3, the DNA is TGTGCCAGTAGCCTTCCCGGCACGGCGGCCTACGAGCAGTACTTC.

The rearrangement links TRBV10-3 to TRBJ1-1; D unresolved. The V gene's germline CDR1 is ENHRY and CDR2 SYGVKD. The CDR3 runs 14 residues. V was pared by 7 bases and J by 1 base, with 13 bases between. Written as DNA, the CDR3 is TGTGCCATCAAACCCTCCGAGGGGAACACTGAAGCTTTCTTT. It specifies CAIKPSEGNTEAFF.

The chain links TRBV7-6 to TRBJ2-5; TRBD2 matches 8 bases. V trimming: 5 bases; J trimming: 0 bases; junction bases outside the gene matches: 11. CDR3 size: 17 residues. Germline values: CDR1 SGHVS, CDR2 FNYEAQ. The CDR3 spells CASSIPERGSYQETQYF. DNA for the CDR3: TGTGCCAGCAGCATTCCCGAGCGGGGGTCGTACCAAGAGACCCAGTACTTC. Together with reference TRBV7-6 and TRBJ2-5, the CDR3 gives the full variable domain: GAGVSQSPRYKVTKRGQDVALRCDPISGHVSLYWYRQALGQGPEFLTYFNYEAQQDKSGLPNDRFSAERPEGSISTLTIQRTEQRDSAMYRCASSIPERGSYQETQYFGPGTRLLVL.

Of note for this clone: Sequence at one end of the junction differs from germline and may be a read error. The CDR3 region has the DNA TGTGCCAGCAGCCTAGCAACCGTCAACTATGGCTACACCTTC. It codes for CASSLATVNYGYTF. This sequence joins TRBV7-2 and TRBJ1-2; unclear D gene. In germline, CDR1 is SGHTA, CDR2 FQGNSA. The CDR3 covers 14 residues.

In this sample, this clone turned up once. The rearrangement links TRBV11-3 to TRBJ2-3, with 12 bases fitting TRBD2. This CDR3 is 15 amino acids long. CDR1 is SGHNT, CDR2 YENEEA, per germline. Trimming at V came to 5 bases and at J to 3 bases, leaving 3 bases not matched to a gene. CDR3 nucleotide sequence: TGTGCCAGCAGCGCCGGACTAGCGGGGACAGATACGCAGTATTTT. Its protein product is CASSAGLAGTDTQYF.

This rearrangement joins TRBV7-3 to TRBJ2-6; D is uncertain. Trimming left V 1 base short and J 0 bases short, with 7 bases between. There are 16 residues in the CDR3. Germline V gene sequence: CDR1 SGHTA, CDR2 FQGTGA. The CDR3: CASSLNGVSGANVLTF. Written as DNA, the CDR3 is TGTGCCAGCAGCTTAAATGGGGTCTCTGGGGCCAACGTCCTGACTTTC.

V is TRBV6-5 and J is TRBJ2-3, with TRBD2 matching 7 bases. The V gene's germline CDR1 is MNHEY and CDR2 SVGAGI. V shed 2 bases and J 2 bases; nucleotides not matched to a gene: 4. The CDR3 spans 15 residues. The CDR3 region is CASSYGGGTTDTQYF. The CDR3 nucleotides read TGTGCCAGCAGTTACGGGGGGGGAACCACAGATACGCAGTATTTT.

This clone occurred a few times. The chain couples TRBV19 to TRBJ1-2; weak D call: TRBD1 (6 bases). Germline V CDR1 and CDR2: LNHDA, SQIVND (reference sequence). The CDR3 runs to 12 residues. Trimming cost V 11 bases and J 7 bases, with 17 bases left between them. The CDR3 region has the DNA TGTGCCGTAGGGGGTACAGGGAGTGGCTACACCTTC. Protein: CAVGGTGSGYTF.

The rearrangement links TRBV7-9 to TRBJ2-1; 8 bases agree with TRBD1. Trimming took 4 bases from V and 5 from J; bases not matched to a gene: 7. The germline V gene has CDR1 SEHNR and CDR2 FQNEAQ (reference sequence). The CDR3 contains 15 residues. CDR3 loop: CASSSPDRVNNEQFF. DNA of the CDR3: TGTGCCAGCAGCTCCCCGGACAGGGTCAACAATGAGCAGTTCTTC.

This clone was detected a few times. The chain recombines TRBV27 with TRBJ1-1; the D gene is possibly TRBD1 (5 bases). The germline V gene encodes CDR1 MNHEY and CDR2 SMNVEV (reference sequence). The CDR3 covers 14 residues. Deletions cut 3 bases from V and 0 bases from J, with 8 bases between. CDR3 sequence: CASSFQGVNTEAFF. The DNA of the CDR3 is TGTGCCAGCAGTTTTCAGGGAGTGAACACTGAAGCTTTCTTT.

This clone showed up just once. The rearrangement links TRBV7-9 to TRBJ1-1, with D perhaps TRBD1 (6 bases). Trimming left V 3 bases short and J 3 bases short, with 8 bases between. Germline CDR1 SEHNR, CDR2 FQNEAQ (reference sequence). The CDR3 is 13 residues long. The CDR3 region has the DNA TGTGCCAGCAGCTTTGGGGGCGACACTGAAGCTTTCTTT. Translating it yields CASSFGGDTEAFF.